This T cell receptor (beta chain) was identified during a study of OX40 agonist ivuxolimab in advanced cancers. Trimming stripped 4 bases from V and 0 bases from J, with 8 bases between. The V gene's germline CDR1 is MNHEY and CDR2 SMNVEV (reference sequence). CDR3 length: 14 residues. TCRdb's table, derived via immunoSEQ multiplex PCR, lists solely in-frame clones and lacks some. The sample lists under 65,000 clones; 89% were seen once. The J gene is TRBJ2-3, the V gene TRBV27, with unresolved D. The sequence came from an adult with an advanced solid tumor such as melanoma, head and neck, liver or kidney cancer. The sample was CD4+ or CD8+ T cells sorted from blood, taken in a trial of the OX40 agonist ivuxolimab. The CDR3 sequence is CASSSHSSTDTQYF. In nucleotides, the CDR3 is TGTGCCAGCAGTTCCCATTCTAGCACAGATACGCAGTATTTT.